A selection of T cell receptor gamma chains follows, all from one sample in a study of intestinal T cells in coeliac disease. TCRdb called clones from the multiplex PCR reads again using CATT. The sample shows about 630 gamma-chain clones, 40% to 55% of them seen only once. Sequences were obtained from a duodenal biopsy. These receptors originate from a human donor with celiac disease. Each CDR3 is given without its conserved first and last residue. Clone size is shown for a subset of rows, as once, few, many or a class of expanded clone.

cdr3_aa,clone_size,j_call,cdr3_length,v_call
ATWDFCEKL,once,TRGJ1/TRGJ2,9,TRGV8
ALWEVDYYKKL,large,TRGJ1/TRGJ2,11,TRGV9
ACWIRLTSNCPPITKL,NA,TRGJ1/TRGJ2,16,TRGV11
ATWTFLYYKKL,NA,TRGJ1/TRGJ2,11,TRGV3
ALWEASSDWIKT,large,TRGJP2,12,TRGV9
ATLGPFVVIWIKT,NA,TRGJP2,13,TRGV2
ATWDVDIRKL,NA,TRGJ1/TRGJ2,10,TRGV3
AAWVTSNYYRKL,once,TRGJ1/TRGJ2,12,TRGV10
ACWTPYSSDWIKT,NA,TRGJP2,13,TRGV11
ATWDGPGPGCDWIKT,NA,TRGJP2,15,TRGV2
ATWIGGYKKL,NA,TRGJ1/TRGJ2,10,TRGV8
AAWGRACYKKL,large,TRGJ1/TRGJ2,11,TRGV10
ATWDVGYKKL,NA,TRGJ1/TRGJ2,10,TRGV3
ATWAKNYYKKL,large,TRGJ1/TRGJ2,11,TRGV8
ALWEDRFIIKKL,NA,TRGJ1/TRGJ2,12,TRGV9
ATLGRAKKSDWIKT,NA,TRGJP2,14,TRGV2
ATWDGLRDWIKT,large,TRGJP2,12,TRGV2
ATWDANWIKT,hyperexpanded,TRGJP2,10,TRGV2
ATRKSYKKL,large,TRGJ1/TRGJ2,9,TRGV8
ALWEPYSSDWIKT,large,TRGJP2,13,TRGV9
ALWFIMKL,NA,TRGJ1/TRGJ2,8,TRGV9
ACWIKYKKL,large,TRGJ1/TRGJ2,9,TRGV11
ATWDGRRSDYYKKL,NA,TRGJ1/TRGJ2,14,TRGV2
ATWDRPSSFRYYKKL,large,TRGJ1/TRGJ2,15,TRGV3
AAWDYGGVGSKKL,NA,TRGJ1/TRGJ2,13,TRGV10
ATLGFTTGWFKI,NA,TRGJP1,12,TRGV8
ATWLIYKKL,NA,TRGJ1/TRGJ2,9,TRGV2
ATWPPTKKL,large,TRGJ1/TRGJ2,9,TRGV8
AAWDYVWRIKT,NA,TRGJP2,11,TRGV10
APGIGLGKL,NA,TRGJ1/TRGJ2,9,TRGV8
ATLGRVIEKL,NA,TRGJ1/TRGJ2,10,TRGV2
ATWDAVGFGKL,NA,TRGJ1/TRGJ2,11,TRGV2
AGVGLWRRRYKKL,NA,TRGJ1/TRGJ2,13,TRGV10
AAWDPEFIYKKL,NA,TRGJ1/TRGJ2,12,TRGV10
ALGRRFYYKKL,NA,TRGJ1/TRGJ2,11,TRGV2
ATWDRRPRSSDWIKT,hyperexpanded,TRGJP2,15,TRGV8
ALWAKKL,NA,TRGJ1/TRGJ2,7,TRGV9
ANLGQAISYYKKL,once,TRGJ1/TRGJ2,13,TRGV3
ATWTLRGIKKL,NA,TRGJ1/TRGJ2,11,TRGV2
ATWDTYKKL,large,TRGJ1/TRGJ2,9,TRGV8
ATWTDPDLSDWIKT,NA,TRGJP2,14,TRGV2
AAWDRVNEKL,NA,TRGJ1/TRGJ2,10,TRGV10
AAVGFAFLGTTGWFKI,NA,TRGJP1,16,TRGV10
ATWDGRPAGCDWIKT,NA,TRGJP2,15,TRGV2
ATWDVDSKKL,NA,TRGJ1/TRGJ2,10,TRGV3
AAWDLGLPTGWFKI,hyperexpanded,TRGJP1,14,TRGV10
ATGTFLYYKKL,once,TRGJ1/TRGJ2,11,TRGV3
ATLKNYYKKL,once,TRGJ1/TRGJ2,10,TRGV2
AALQLRNKKL,NA,TRGJ1/TRGJ2,10,TRGV10
ATWVPIEGNKKL,NA,TRGJ1/TRGJ2,12,TRGV2
ALWTWGSSDWIKT,large,TRGJP2,13,TRGV9
ATWVGRNYYKKL,NA,TRGJ1/TRGJ2,12,TRGV3
ACGRNYYKKL,NA,TRGJ1/TRGJ2,10,TRGV9
AAWECRYKKL,NA,TRGJ1/TRGJ2,10,TRGV10